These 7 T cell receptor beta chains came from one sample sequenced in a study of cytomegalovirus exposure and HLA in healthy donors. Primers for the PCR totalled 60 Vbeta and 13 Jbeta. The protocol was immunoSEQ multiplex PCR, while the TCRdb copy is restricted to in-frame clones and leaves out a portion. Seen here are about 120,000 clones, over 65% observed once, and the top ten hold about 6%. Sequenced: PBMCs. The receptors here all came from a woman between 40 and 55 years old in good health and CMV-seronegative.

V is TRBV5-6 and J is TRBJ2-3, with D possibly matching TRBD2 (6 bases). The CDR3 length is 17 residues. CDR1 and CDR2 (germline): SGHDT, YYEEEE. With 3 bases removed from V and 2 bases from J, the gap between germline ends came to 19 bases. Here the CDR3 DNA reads TGTGCCAGCAGCTCGGTCGGGAGTATGGGGTTCACAGATACGCAGTATTTT. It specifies CASSSVGSMGFTDTQYF.

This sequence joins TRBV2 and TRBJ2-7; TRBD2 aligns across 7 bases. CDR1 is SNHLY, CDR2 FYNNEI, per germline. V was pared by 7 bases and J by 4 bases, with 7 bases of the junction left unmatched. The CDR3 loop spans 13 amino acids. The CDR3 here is CASTLAGGYEQYF. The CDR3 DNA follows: TGTGCCAGCACCTTAGCGGGTGGTTACGAGCAGTACTTC. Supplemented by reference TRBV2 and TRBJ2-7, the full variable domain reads EPEVTQTPSHQVTQMGQEVILRCVPISNHLYFYWYRQILGQKVEFLVSFYNNEISEKSEIFDDQFSVERPDGSNFTLKIRSTKLEDSAMYFCASTLAGGYEQYFGPGTRLTVT.

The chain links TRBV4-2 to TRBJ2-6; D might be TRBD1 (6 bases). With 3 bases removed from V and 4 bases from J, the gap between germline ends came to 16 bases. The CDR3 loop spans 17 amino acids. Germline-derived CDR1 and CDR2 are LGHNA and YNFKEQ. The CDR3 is CASSQQLTGTGANVLTF. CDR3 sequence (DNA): TGTGCCAGCAGCCAGCAACTCACAGGGACCGGGGCCAACGTCCTGACTTTC.

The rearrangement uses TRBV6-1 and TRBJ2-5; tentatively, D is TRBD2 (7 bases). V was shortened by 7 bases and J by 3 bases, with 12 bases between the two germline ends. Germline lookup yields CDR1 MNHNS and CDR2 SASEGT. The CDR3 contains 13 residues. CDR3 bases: TGTGCCAGCAAAGGGGGGGGGAAAGAGACCCAGTACTTC. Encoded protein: CASKGGGKETQYF.

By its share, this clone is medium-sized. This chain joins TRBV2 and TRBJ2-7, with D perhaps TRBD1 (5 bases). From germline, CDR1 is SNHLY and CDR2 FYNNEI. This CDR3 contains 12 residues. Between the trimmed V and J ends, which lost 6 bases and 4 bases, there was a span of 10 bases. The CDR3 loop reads CASSLQDYEQYF. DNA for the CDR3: TGTGCCAGCAGCCTACAGGATTACGAGCAGTACTTC.

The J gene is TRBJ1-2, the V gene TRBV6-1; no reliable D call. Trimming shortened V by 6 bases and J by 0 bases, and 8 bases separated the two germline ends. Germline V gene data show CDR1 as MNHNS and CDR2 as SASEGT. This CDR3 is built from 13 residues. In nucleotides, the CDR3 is TGTGCCAGCAGCAAGACAACTAACTATGGCTACACCTTC. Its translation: CASSKTTNYGYTF.

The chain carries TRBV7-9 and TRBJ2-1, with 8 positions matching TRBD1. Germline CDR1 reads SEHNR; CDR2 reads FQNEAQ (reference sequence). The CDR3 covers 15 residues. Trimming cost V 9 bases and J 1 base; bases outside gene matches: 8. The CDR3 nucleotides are TGTGCCAGTTGCAGGGGGCAGGGATCCTACAATGAGCAGTTCTTC. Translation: CASCRGQGSYNEQFF.